The 13 T cell receptor beta chains given below trace back to one sample, sequenced in a study of neurological immune-mediated disorders. One entry per CDR3 protein results from TCRdb running MiXCR on the 5' RACE reads. The sample includes about 17,000 distinct CDR3 sequences, roughly 3% of them seen just once. Sequenced material: CD8+ T cells from blood. The receptors stem from a middle-aged woman in good health.

This clonotype showed up many times. The CDR3: CASSLTGGAMNTEAFF. CDR3 nucleotide sequence: TGTGCCAGCAGCTTGACGGGCGGAGCGATGAACACTGAAGCTTTCTTT. The chain uses TRBV7-6 and TRBJ1-1; D gene uncertain. The V gene's germline CDR1 is SGHVS and CDR2 FNYEAQ. Trimming pared 3 bases from V and 0 bases from J, leaving 14 bases between. The CDR3 length is 16 residues.

This clonotype was counted ten times or more. DNA for the CDR3: TGTGCCAGCGGGACAGGGGGTAGGAACACTGAAGCTTTCTTT. Translated, it gives CASGTGGRNTEAFF. The chain couples TRBV28 to TRBJ1-1; 11 nucleotides agree with TRBD1. The CDR3 runs 14 residues. V gave up 8 bases and J gave up 1 base; unmatched junction bases: 3. CDR1 and CDR2 (germline): MDHEN, SYDVKM.

In this sample, this clonotype turned up many times. In DNA form, the CDR3 reads TGTGCCAGCAGTTTAGCGGGACTAGCGGGAGGGGAGACCCAGTACTTC. Encoded protein: CASSLAGLAGGETQYF. V and J are TRBV12-3 or TRBV12-4 and TRBJ2-5; 16 nucleotides agree with TRBD2. J was trimmed by 5 bases and V by 0 bases; bases with no gene match: 0. The CDR3 covers 16 residues.

This clonotype was recorded many times. The V and J genes are TRBV5-1 and TRBJ1-6; maybe TRBD1 (5 bases). Looked up from germline, CDR1 is SGHRS and CDR2 is YFSETQ. V was shortened by 4 bases and J by 9 bases, with 23 bases between the two germline ends. This CDR3 region has 17 residues. The CDR3, as DNA: TGCGCCAGCAGCCCGGGACCTGGACGAGTAAGCCGTTCACCCCTCCACTTT. It specifies CASSPGPGRVSRSPLHF.

At least ten counts were recorded for this clonotype. The chain uses TRBV7-2 and TRBJ2-7; 8 bases are a match to TRBD2. V lost 1 base, J lost 4 bases, and 6 bases stayed unmatched. Per germline, CDR1 SGHTA and CDR2 FQGNSA. CDR3 size: 15 residues. CDR3 in DNA: TGTGCCAGCAGCTTAGGGGTCCAGCGGGAGTACGAGCAGTACTTC. It translates to CASSLGVQREYEQYF.

This clonotype came up many times. V is TRBV12-3 or TRBV12-4 and J is TRBJ2-7; tentatively, D is TRBD2 (5 bases). The CDR3 length is 13 residues. Trimming took 8 bases from V and 3 from J, leaving 14 bases between them. The CDR3 here is CASRTGDGYEQYF. The DNA for the CDR3 is TGTGCCAGCCGGACTGGGGATGGCTACGAGCAGTACTTC.

This clonotype has at least ten counts. The V and J genes are TRBV19 and TRBJ1-2, with D unclear. The CDR3 loop spans 11 amino acids. V was shortened by 7 bases and J by 4 bases, with 7 bases between the two germline ends. The germline gives CDR1 LNHDA, CDR2 SQIVND (reference sequence). CDR3 loop: CASKVTYGYTF. DNA for the CDR3: TGTGCCAGTAAAGTAACCTATGGCTACACCTTC.

This clonotype occurred many times. CDR3 residues: CASSFFQGHTYEQYF. The CDR3 bases are TGTGCCAGCAGTTTTTTCCAGGGTCATACCTACGAGCAGTACTTC. The chain links TRBV28 to TRBJ2-7, with D possibly TRBD1 on 5 matching bases. Trimming pared 3 bases from V and 2 bases from J, leaving 14 bases between. In germline, CDR1 is MDHEN, CDR2 SYDVKM. This CDR3 comprises 15 residues.

This clonotype was detected ten times or more. The J gene is TRBJ2-7, the V gene TRBV28, with a possible D match to TRBD2 (5 bases). V dropped 0 bases and J dropped 2 bases, with 11 bases sitting between them. Germline CDR1 is MDHEN and CDR2 is SYDVKM. The CDR3 length is 15 residues. CDR3 bases: TGTGCCAGCAGTTTATGGGTCGGGGAACCCTACGAGCAGTACTTC. The encoded protein is CASSLWVGEPYEQYF.

There are many counts of this clonotype. V is TRBV5-4 and J is TRBJ2-3, with unresolved D. This CDR3 contains 15 residues. The germline gives CDR1 SGHNT, CDR2 YYREEE (reference sequence). The ends were cut back, 1 base at V and 1 base at J, with 10 bases in the middle. CDR3 residues: CASSLSAPGTDTQYF. The CDR3 DNA is TGTGCCAGCAGCTTGTCTGCCCCAGGCACAGATACGCAGTATTTT. The full variable domain, with the rest looked up from reference TRBV5-4 and TRBJ2-3, is ETGVTQSPTHLIKTRGQQVTLRCSSQSGHNTVSWYQQALGQGPQFIFQYYREEENGRGNFPPRFSGLQFPNYSSELNVNALELDDSALYLCASSLSAPGTDTQYFGPGTRLTVL.

This clonotype was recorded many times. V usage is TRBV6-6 and J usage is TRBJ2-2; 8 bases fit TRBD1. Germline V gene data show CDR1 as MNHNY and CDR2 as SVGAGI (reference sequence). Trimming at V came to 1 base and at J to 7 bases, leaving 8 bases not matched to a gene. The CDR3 loop spans 16 amino acids. The CDR3 is CASSYWSGGAFGELFF. The CDR3 DNA is TGTGCCAGCAGTTACTGGTCAGGGGGCGCCTTCGGGGAGCTGTTTTTT.

The table lists this clonotype with many counts. The rearrangement links TRBV12-3 or TRBV12-4 to TRBJ2-3; the D gene is possibly TRBD2 (6 bases). CDR3 size: 14 residues. With 3 bases removed from V and 2 bases from J, the gap between germline ends came to 9 bases. The CDR3 region has the DNA TGTGCCAGCAGTTTTGGAGGGATCACAGATACGCAGTATTTT. Its protein is CASSFGGITDTQYF.

This clonotype has ten or more counts. The chain recombines TRBV27 with TRBJ2-1; D gene unclear. Germline CDR1 and CDR2: MNHEY and SMNVEV (reference sequence). V lost 5 bases and J lost 7, with 12 bases in between. CDR3 length: 13 residues. The CDR3 reads CASSPPAGNEQFF. In DNA, the CDR3 is TGTGCCAGCAGTCCCCCAGCCGGGAATGAGCAGTTCTTC.